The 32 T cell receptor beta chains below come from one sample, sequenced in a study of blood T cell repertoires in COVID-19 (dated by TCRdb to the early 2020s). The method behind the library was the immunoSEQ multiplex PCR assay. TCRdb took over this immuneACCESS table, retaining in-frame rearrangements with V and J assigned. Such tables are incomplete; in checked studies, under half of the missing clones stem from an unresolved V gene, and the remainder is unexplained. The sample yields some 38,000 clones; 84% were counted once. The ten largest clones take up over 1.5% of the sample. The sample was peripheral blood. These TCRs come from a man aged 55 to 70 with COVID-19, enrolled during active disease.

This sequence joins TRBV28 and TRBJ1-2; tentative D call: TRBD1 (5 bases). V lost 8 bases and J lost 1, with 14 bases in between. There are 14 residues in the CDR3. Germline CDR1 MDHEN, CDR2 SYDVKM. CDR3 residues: CASSLGGDNYGYTF. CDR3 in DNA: TGTGCCAGCTCCCTCGGGGGGGATAACTATGGCTACACCTTC.

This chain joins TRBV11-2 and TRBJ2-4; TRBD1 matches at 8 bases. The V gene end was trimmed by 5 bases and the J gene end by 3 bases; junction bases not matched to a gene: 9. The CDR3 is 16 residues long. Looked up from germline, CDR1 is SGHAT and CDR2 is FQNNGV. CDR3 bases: TGTGCCAGCAGCGATCCCTCCGGGACAGGCAAAAACATTCAGTACTTC. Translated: CASSDPSGTGKNIQYF.

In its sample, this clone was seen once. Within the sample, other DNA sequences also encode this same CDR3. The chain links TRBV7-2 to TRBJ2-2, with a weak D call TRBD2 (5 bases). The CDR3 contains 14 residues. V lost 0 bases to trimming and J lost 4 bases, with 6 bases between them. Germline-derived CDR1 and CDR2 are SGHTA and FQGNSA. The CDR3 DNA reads TGTGCCAGCAGCTTAGCAGGAGGCACCGGGGAGCTGTTTTTT. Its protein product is CASSLAGGTGELFF.

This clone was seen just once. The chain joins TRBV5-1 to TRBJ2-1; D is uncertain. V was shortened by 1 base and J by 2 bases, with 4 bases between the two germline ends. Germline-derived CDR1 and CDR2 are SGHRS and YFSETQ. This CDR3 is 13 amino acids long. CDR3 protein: CASSLFTYNEQFF. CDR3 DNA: TGCGCCAGCAGCTTGTTTACCTACAATGAGCAGTTCTTC.

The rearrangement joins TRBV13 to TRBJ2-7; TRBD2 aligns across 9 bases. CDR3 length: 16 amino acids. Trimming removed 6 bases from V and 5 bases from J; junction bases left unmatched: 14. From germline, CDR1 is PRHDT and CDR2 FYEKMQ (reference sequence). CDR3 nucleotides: TGTGCCAGCAGTCCAGGGGCGCCGGGACTAGCCAACGAGCAGTACTTC. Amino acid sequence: CASSPGAPGLANEQYF.

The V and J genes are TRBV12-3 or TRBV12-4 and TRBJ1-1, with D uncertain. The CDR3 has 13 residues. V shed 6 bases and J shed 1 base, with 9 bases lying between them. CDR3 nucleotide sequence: TGTGCCAGCAGCCTGAGGGAGAACACTGAAGCTTTCTTT. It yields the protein CASSLRENTEAFF.

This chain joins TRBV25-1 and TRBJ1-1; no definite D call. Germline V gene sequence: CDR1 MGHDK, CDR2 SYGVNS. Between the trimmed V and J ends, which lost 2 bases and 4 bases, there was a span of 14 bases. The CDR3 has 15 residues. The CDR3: CASSESGSGGTEAFF. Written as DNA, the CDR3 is TGTGCCAGCAGTGAAAGTGGGTCAGGTGGCACTGAAGCTTTCTTT.

The CDR3 coding sequence is TGCGCCAGCGGGCCATGGACAGTTAACTATGGCTACACCTTC. It yields the protein CASGPWTVNYGYTF. This chain joins TRBV5-1 and TRBJ1-2; tentative D call: TRBD1 (6 bases). Germline CDR1 SGHRS, CDR2 YFSETQ. The CDR3 covers 14 residues. V lost 7 bases, J lost 1 base, and 14 bases lay in between.

The CDR3 here is CASSLGGNAYEQYF. The CDR3 DNA reads TGTGCCAGCAGTTTGGGAGGGAACGCCTACGAGCAGTACTTC. The chain carries TRBV28 and TRBJ2-7, with TRBD2 identical over 7 bases. Germline CDR1 is MDHEN and CDR2 is SYDVKM. Germline trimming cut 3 bases from V and 2 bases from J; bases unmatched to any gene: 4. This CDR3 is built from 14 residues. The full variable domain, with the rest looked up from reference TRBV28 and TRBJ2-7, is DVKVTQSSRYLVKRTGEKVFLECVQDMDHENMFWYRQDPGLGLRLIYFSYDVKMKEKGDIPEGYSVSREKKERFSLILESASTNQTSMYLCASSLGGNAYEQYFGPGTRLTVT.

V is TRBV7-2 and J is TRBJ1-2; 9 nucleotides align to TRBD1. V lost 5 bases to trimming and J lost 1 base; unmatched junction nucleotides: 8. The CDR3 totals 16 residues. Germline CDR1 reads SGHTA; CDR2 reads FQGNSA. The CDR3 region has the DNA TGTGCCAGCAGCCTACGGACAGGGGACCTTAACTATGGCTACACCTTC. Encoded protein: CASSLRTGDLNYGYTF. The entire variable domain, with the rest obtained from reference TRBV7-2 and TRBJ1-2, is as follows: GAGVSQSPSNKVTEKGKDVELRCDPISGHTALYWYRQSLGQGLEFLIYFQGNSAPDKSGLPSDRFSAERTGGSVSTLTIQRTQQEDSAVYLCASSLRTGDLNYGYTFGSGTRLTVV.

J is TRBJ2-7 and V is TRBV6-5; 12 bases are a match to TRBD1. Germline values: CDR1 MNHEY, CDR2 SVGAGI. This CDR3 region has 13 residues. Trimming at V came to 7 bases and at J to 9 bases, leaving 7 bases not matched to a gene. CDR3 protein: CASTRDRGPAQYF. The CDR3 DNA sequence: TGTGCCAGCACCCGGGACAGGGGGCCCGCGCAGTACTTC.

The CDR3 loop reads CASRGTFSNQPQHF. CDR3 sequence (DNA): TGTGCCAGCAGAGGGACATTTAGCAATCAGCCCCAGCATTTT. The gene calls are TRBV27 and TRBJ1-5; TRBD1 is a possible D gene (6 bases). V lost 6 bases and J lost 0, with 9 bases in between. CDR1 MNHEY and CDR2 SMNVEV come from the germline V gene (reference sequence). CDR3 size: 14 residues.

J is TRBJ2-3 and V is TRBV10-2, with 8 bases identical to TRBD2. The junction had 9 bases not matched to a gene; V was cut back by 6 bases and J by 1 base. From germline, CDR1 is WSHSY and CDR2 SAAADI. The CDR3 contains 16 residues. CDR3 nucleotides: TGCGCCAGCAGGGGAGTAGCGGGAATTGGCACAGATACGCAGTATTTT. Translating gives CASRGVAGIGTDTQYF.

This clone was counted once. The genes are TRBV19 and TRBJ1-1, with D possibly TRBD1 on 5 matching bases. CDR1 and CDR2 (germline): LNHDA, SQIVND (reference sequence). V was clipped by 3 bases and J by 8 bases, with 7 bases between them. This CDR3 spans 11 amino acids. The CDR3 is CASSIRAEAFF. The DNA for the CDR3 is TGTGCCAGTAGTATCAGGGCCGAAGCTTTCTTT.

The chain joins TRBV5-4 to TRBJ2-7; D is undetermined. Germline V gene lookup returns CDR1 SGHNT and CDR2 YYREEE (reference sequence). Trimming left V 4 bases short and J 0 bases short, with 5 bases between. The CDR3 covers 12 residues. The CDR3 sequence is CASSKSSYEQYF. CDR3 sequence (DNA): TGTGCCAGCAGCAAGAGCTCCTACGAGCAGTACTTC. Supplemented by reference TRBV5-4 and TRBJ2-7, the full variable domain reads ETGVTQSPTHLIKTRGQQVTLRCSSQSGHNTVSWYQQALGQGPQFIFQYYREEENGRGNFPPRFSGLQFPNYSSELNVNALELDDSALYLCASSKSSYEQYFGPGTRLTVT.

The CDR3 bases are TGTGCCAGCAGTGCCGGGACAGGGTTTGGCGGGGAGCTGTTTTTT. As protein: CASSAGTGFGGELFF. The gene calls are TRBV2 and TRBJ2-2; 9 nucleotides align to TRBD1. This CDR3 has 15 amino acids. CDR1 SNHLY and CDR2 FYNNEI come from the germline V gene. The V gene end was trimmed by 4 bases and the J gene end by 7 bases; junction bases not matched to a gene: 7.

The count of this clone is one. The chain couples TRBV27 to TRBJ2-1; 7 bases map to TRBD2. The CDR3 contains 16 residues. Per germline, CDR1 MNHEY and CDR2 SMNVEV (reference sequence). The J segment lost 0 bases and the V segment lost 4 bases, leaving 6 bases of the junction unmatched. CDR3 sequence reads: CASSYGAGFSYNEQFF. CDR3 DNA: TGTGCCAGCAGTTACGGAGCGGGGTTCTCCTACAATGAGCAGTTCTTC.

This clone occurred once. CDR3 region: CSVGTGGGNYGYTF. The CDR3 DNA reads TGCAGCGTGGGGACAGGGGGCGGGAACTATGGCTACACCTTC. The genes are TRBV29-1 and TRBJ1-2, with TRBD1 identical over 12 bases. CDR1 and CDR2 from the germline V gene are SQVTM and ANQGSEA. The CDR3 is made up of 14 amino acids. The V segment lost 6 bases and the J segment 2 bases; nucleotides outside the gene matches: 4.

The CDR3 reads CASSQRGASGGTTDTQYF. The DNA of the CDR3 is TGTGCCAGCAGCCAAAGAGGGGCTAGCGGGGGCACCACAGATACGCAGTATTTT. The chain is built from TRBV7-8 and TRBJ2-3, with 10 bases that match TRBD2. The ends lost 5 bases at V and 2 bases at J; junction bases unmatched: 13. Per germline, CDR1 SGHVS and CDR2 FQNEAQ. The CDR3 consists of 18 residues.

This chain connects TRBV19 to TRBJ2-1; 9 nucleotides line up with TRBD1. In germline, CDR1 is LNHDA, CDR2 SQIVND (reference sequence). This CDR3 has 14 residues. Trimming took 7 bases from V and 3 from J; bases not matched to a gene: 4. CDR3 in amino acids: CASNPDRGYNEQFF. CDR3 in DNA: TGTGCCAGTAATCCGGACAGGGGCTACAATGAGCAGTTCTTC.

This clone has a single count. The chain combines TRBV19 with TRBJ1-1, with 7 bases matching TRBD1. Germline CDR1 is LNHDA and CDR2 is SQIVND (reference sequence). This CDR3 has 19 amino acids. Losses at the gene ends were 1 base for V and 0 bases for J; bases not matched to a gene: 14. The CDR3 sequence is CASSIGWRGRGALNTEAFF. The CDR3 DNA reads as TGTGCCAGTAGTATAGGATGGCGGGGCAGGGGGGCTCTGAACACTGAAGCTTTCTTT. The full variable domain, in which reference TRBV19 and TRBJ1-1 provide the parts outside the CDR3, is DGGITQSPKYLFRKEGQNVTLSCEQNLNHDAMYWYRQDPGQGLRLIYYSQIVNDFQKGDIAEGYSVSREKKESFPLTVTSAQKNPTAFYLCASSIGWRGRGALNTEAFFGQGTRLTVV.

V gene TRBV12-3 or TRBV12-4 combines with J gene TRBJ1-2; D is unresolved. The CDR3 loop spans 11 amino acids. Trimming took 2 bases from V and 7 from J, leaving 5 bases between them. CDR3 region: CASSLYPGYTF. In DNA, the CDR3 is TGTGCCAGCAGTTTATATCCTGGCTACACCTTC.

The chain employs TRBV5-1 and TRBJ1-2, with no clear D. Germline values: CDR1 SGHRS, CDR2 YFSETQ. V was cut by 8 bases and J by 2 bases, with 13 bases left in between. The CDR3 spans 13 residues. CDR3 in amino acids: CASRTDLNYGYTF. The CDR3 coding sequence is TGCGCCAGTCGTACAGATTTAAACTATGGCTACACCTTC.

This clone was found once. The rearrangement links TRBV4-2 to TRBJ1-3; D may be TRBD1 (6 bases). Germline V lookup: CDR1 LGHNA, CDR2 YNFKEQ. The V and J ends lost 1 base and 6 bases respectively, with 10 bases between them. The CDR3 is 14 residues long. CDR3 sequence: CASSQAGAVNTIYF. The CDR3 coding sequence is TGTGCCAGCAGCCAAGCAGGGGCCGTAAACACCATATATTTT.

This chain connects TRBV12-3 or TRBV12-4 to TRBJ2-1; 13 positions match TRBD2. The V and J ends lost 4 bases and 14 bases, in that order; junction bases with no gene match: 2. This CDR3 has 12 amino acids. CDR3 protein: CASSSGLAGKFF. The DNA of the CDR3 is TGTGCCAGCAGTTCGGGACTAGCGGGAAAGTTCTTC.

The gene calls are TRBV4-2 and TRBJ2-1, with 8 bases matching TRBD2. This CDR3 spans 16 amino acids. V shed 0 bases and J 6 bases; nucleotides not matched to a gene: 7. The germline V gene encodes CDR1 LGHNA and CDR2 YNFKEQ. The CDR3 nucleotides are TGTGCCAGCAGCCAAGAACGAGCGGGAGTGGGCAATGAGCAGTTCTTC. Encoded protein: CASSQERAGVGNEQFF.

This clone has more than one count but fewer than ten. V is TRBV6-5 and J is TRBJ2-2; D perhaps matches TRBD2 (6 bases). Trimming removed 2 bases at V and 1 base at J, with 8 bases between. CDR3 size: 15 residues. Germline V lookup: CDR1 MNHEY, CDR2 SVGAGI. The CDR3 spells CASSYEGGNTGELFF. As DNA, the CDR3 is TGTGCCAGCAGTTACGAGGGAGGGAACACCGGGGAGCTGTTTTTT.

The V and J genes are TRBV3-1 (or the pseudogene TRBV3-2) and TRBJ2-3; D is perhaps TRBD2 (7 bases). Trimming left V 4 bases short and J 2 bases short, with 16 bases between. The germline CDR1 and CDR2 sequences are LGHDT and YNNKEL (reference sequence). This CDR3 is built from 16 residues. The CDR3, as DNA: TGTGCCAGCAGCCCCTTGGGGGGGCTTGCCACAGATACGCAGTATTTT. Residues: CASSPLGGLATDTQYF.

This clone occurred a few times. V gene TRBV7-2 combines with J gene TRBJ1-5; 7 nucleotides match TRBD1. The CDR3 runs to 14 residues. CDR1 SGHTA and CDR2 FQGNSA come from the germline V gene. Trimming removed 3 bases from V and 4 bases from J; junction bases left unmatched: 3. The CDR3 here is CASSLDRSNQPQHF. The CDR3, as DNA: TGTGCCAGCAGCTTGGACAGGTCTAATCAGCCCCAGCATTTT.

This CDR3 is CASTRVRGAGELFF. In DNA form, the CDR3 reads TGTGCCAGCACCCGGGTCCGGGGGGCCGGGGAGCTGTTTTTT. The V call is TRBV5-8, the J call TRBJ2-2; TRBD2 aligns across 7 bases. The CDR3 covers 14 residues. V dropped 6 bases and J dropped 6; count of bases not matched to a gene: 8. Germline lookup yields CDR1 SGHTS and CDR2 YDEGEE.

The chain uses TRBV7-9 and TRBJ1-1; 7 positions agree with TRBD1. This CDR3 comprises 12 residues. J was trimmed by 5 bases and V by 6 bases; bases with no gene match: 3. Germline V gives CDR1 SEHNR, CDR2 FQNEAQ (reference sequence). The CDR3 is CASSRQGTEAFF. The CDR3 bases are TGTGCCAGCAGTCGACAGGGAACTGAAGCTTTCTTT. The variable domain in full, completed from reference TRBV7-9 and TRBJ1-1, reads DTGVSQNPRHKITKRGQNVTFRCDPISEHNRLYWYRQTLGQGPEFLTYFQNEAQLEKSRLLSDRFSAERPKGSFSTLEIQRTEQGDSAMYLCASSRQGTEAFFGQGTRLTVV.

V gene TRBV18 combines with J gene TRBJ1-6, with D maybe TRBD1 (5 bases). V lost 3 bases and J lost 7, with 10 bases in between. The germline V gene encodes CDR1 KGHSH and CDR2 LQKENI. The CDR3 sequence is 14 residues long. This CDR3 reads CASSPVQENSPLHF. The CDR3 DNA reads TGTGCCAGCTCACCGGTACAGGAGAATTCACCCCTCCACTTT.